These 8 T cell receptor beta chains were all obtained from the same sample, sequenced in a study of molecular identifiers for immune sequencing clone quantification. TCRdb re-called the PCR reads through MiXCR, storing one row per CDR3 protein. The table has about 630,000 distinct CDR3 sequences, about 25% seen once; the top ten hold 0.78%. Sequencing was done on a sample of naive CD8+ T cells from blood, with Jurkat cell RNA spiked in. Subset noted: FACS-sorted CD8+CD4-CCR7+CD45RA+ naive T cells. These receptors originate from a human donor in good health. Some libraries in this study had Jurkat cell RNA spiked in.

This clonotype has more than one count but fewer than ten. The V and J genes are TRBV5-1 and TRBJ2-1, with a tentative D call TRBD1 (6 bases). Deletions cut 7 bases from V and 3 bases from J, with 11 bases between. The CDR3 has 13 residues. CDR1 is SGHRS, CDR2 YFSETQ, per germline. The CDR3 spells CASQVQGYNEQFF. In nucleotides, the CDR3 is TGCGCCAGCCAGGTACAGGGCTACAATGAGCAGTTCTTC.

This clonotype showed up many times. The genes are TRBV30 and TRBJ1-1, with no clear D. There are 13 residues in the CDR3. Germline V gene sequence: CDR1 GTSNPN, CDR2 SVGIG (reference sequence). V lost 1 base to trimming and J lost 11 bases, with 17 bases between them. The CDR3 DNA is TGTGCCTGGAGTGACTTCTCGACCCCGAGGGCTTTCTTT. This encodes CAWSDFSTPRAFF.

This clonotype was found a few times. The chain uses TRBV4-3 and TRBJ2-5; D unclear. Per the germline V gene, CDR1 is LGHNA and CDR2 is YSLEER. The CDR3 is 15 residues long. V was cut by 0 bases and J by 5 bases, with 13 bases left in between. The CDR3 DNA is TGCGCCAGCAGCCAAGATTGGCGCCCTTGGGAGACCCAGTACTTC. Translation: CASSQDWRPWETQYF.

This clonotype was picked up a small number of times. This rearrangement joins TRBV20-1 to TRBJ2-1; 8 positions agree with TRBD2. This CDR3 region has 16 residues. Germline assignment: CDR1 DFQATT and CDR2 SNEGSKA (reference sequence). The trim removed 6 bases at V and 2 bases at J, leaving 12 bases unmatched. CDR3 bases: TGCAGTGCGCCTGACCCGGGACTAGGCCCCTACAATGAGCAGTTCTTC. Residues: CSAPDPGLGPYNEQFF.

The V gene is TRBV3-1, the J gene TRBJ2-2; D unresolved. V lost 1 base and J lost 0, with 6 bases in between. CDR1 LGHDT and CDR2 YNNKEL come from the germline V gene (reference sequence). CDR3 length equals 15 residues. CDR3 sequence: CASSQVRTNTGELFF. CDR3 nucleotides: TGTGCCAGCAGCCAAGTCAGGACGAACACCGGGGAGCTGTTTTTT.

The chain employs TRBV5-6 and TRBJ2-3; 11 nucleotides agree with TRBD1. Germline trimming cut 5 bases from V and 5 bases from J; bases unmatched to any gene: 7. Germline V gives CDR1 SGHDT, CDR2 YYEEEE. The CDR3 length is 15 residues. The CDR3: CASSWDRGSKDTQYF. The CDR3 DNA reads TGTGCCAGCAGTTGGGACAGGGGGTCTAAAGATACGCAGTATTTT. Full variable domain (outside the CDR3, taken from reference TRBV5-6 and TRBJ2-3): DAGVTQSPTHLIKTRGQQVTLRCSPKSGHDTVSWYQQALGQGPQFIFQYYEEEERQRGNFPDRFSGHQFPNYSSELNVNALLLGDSALYLCASSWDRGSKDTQYFGPGTRLTVL.

This clonotype was picked up a small number of times. One end of the junction fails to match germline, which may point to a read error. CDR3 region: CAGSLGNEQFF. The CDR3 nucleotides read TGTGCCGGCAGTTTGGGGAATGAGCAGTTCTTC. V gene TRBV6-2 or TRBV6-3 combines with J gene TRBJ2-1; no clear D gene. The CDR3 loop spans 11 amino acids. CDR1 MNHEY and CDR2 SVGEGT come from the germline V gene.

This clonotype was counted ten times or more. V gene TRBV7-8 combines with J gene TRBJ1-5; D is unresolved. This CDR3 contains 15 residues. Trimming left V 3 bases short and J 9 bases short, with 18 bases between. The germline V gene encodes CDR1 SGHVS and CDR2 FQNEAQ. CDR3 coding DNA: TGTGCCAGCAGCTTCCAGAGGACTGGCCCCGGGCCCCAGCATTTT. Residues: CASSFQRTGPGPQHF.